The 27 T cell receptor beta chains presented below share a single source sample, sequenced in a study of CD8 T cells in Susac syndrome. Random-hexamer reverse transcription was applied to 0.5 to 1 ug RNA. Each CDR3 protein gets one entry after TCRdb re-called the immunoSEQ multiplex PCR reads with MiXCR. The sample consists of some 120,000 distinct CDR3 sequences, around 94% of them appearing once. Sequenced sample: CD4+ T cells from PBMCs. These receptors came from a human donor in good health.

The J gene is TRBJ2-3, the V gene TRBV20-1; D possibly corresponds to TRBD1 (5 bases). Germline lookup yields CDR1 DFQATT and CDR2 SNEGSKA (reference sequence). V was shortened by 4 bases and J by 1 base, with 12 bases between the two germline ends. The CDR3 consists of 14 residues. The CDR3: CSATGQGRTDTQYF. CDR3 DNA sequence: TGCAGTGCTACCGGACAAGGGCGCACAGATACGCAGTATTTT.

The rearrangement joins TRBV18 to TRBJ2-7; the D is unclear. Germline V gene lookup returns CDR1 KGHSH and CDR2 LQKENI. This CDR3 comprises 16 residues. The ends were cut back, 2 bases at V and 4 bases at J, with 18 bases in the middle. The CDR3 spells CASSPGFGVLGYEQYF. For the CDR3, the DNA is TGTGCCAGCTCACCAGGTTTTGGAGTCCTAGGGTACGAGCAGTACTTC.

The CDR3 is CASRPTLGLGGNTIYF. The CDR3 nucleotides are TGTGCCAGCAGGCCCACCCTGGGGTTGGGTGGAAACACCATATATTTT. The chain has TRBV27 and TRBJ1-3, with D unresolved. V was trimmed by 6 bases and J by 3 bases, leaving 18 bases between them. The CDR3 runs to 16 residues. Per the germline V gene, CDR1 is MNHEY and CDR2 is SMNVEV (reference sequence).

The V call is TRBV27, the J call TRBJ1-5; D gene ambiguous. The CDR3 is 15 residues long. V lost 6 bases, J lost 11 bases, and 23 bases lay in between. Germline V gene lookup returns CDR1 MNHEY and CDR2 SMNVEV (reference sequence). The CDR3 sequence: CASSPEVALVGTQHF. CDR3 coding DNA: TGTGCCAGCAGCCCAGAGGTAGCCCTAGTGGGGACCCAGCATTTT.

The chain has TRBV5-4 and TRBJ2-7; 11 bases are shared with TRBD1. CDR3 length: 14 residues. Germline V lookup: CDR1 SGHNT, CDR2 YYREEE (reference sequence). The junction had 4 bases not matched to a gene; V was cut back by 5 bases and J by 3 bases. The CDR3 coding sequence is TGTGCCAGCAGTCCCGGGACAGGGGGCTACGAGCAGTACTTC. Its protein is CASSPGTGGYEQYF.

The chain carries TRBV7-8 and TRBJ2-1, with 7 bases identical to TRBD2. The germline V gene encodes CDR1 SGHVS and CDR2 FQNEAQ. The CDR3 is made up of 19 amino acids. V shed 2 bases, J shed 6 bases, and the junction held 19 bases outside the gene matches. CDR3 region: CASSLTSLAVLKKGNEQFF. In nucleotides, the CDR3 is TGTGCCAGCAGCTTAACCTCCCTAGCGGTTCTCAAAAAAGGCAATGAGCAGTTCTTC. The whole variable domain, filled in from reference TRBV7-8 and TRBJ2-1, reads GAGVSQSPRYKVAKRGQDVALRCDPISGHVSLFWYQQALGQGPEFLTYFQNEAQLDKSGLPSDRFFAERPEGSVSTLKIQRTQQEDSAVYLCASSLTSLAVLKKGNEQFFGPGTRLTVL.

The V gene is TRBV7-6, the J gene TRBJ2-7; D may be TRBD1 (6 bases). The length of the CDR3 is 14 residues. The germline V gene encodes CDR1 SGHVS and CDR2 FNYEAQ. V lost 5 bases to trimming and J lost 3 bases, with 14 bases between them. The CDR3 reads CASSPTGKNYEQYF. In nucleotides, the CDR3 is TGTGCCAGCAGCCCCACAGGGAAGAACTACGAGCAGTACTTC.

The CDR3 nucleotides read TGTGCTAGTGTTTTCTTGGACAGGGGACAGACCCAGTACTTC. As protein: CASVFLDRGQTQYF. V is TRBV12-5 and J is TRBJ2-5, with TRBD1 matching over 9 bases. The V segment lost 7 bases and the J segment 6 bases; nucleotides outside the gene matches: 9. This CDR3 contains 14 residues. Per the germline V gene, CDR1 is LGHNT and CDR2 is FRNRAP.

The rearrangement uses TRBV2 and TRBJ2-7; the D call may be TRBD1 or TRBD2 (5 bases each). The CDR3 runs to 14 residues. Germline CDR1 is SNHLY and CDR2 is FYNNEI. Trimming cost V 8 bases and J 3 bases, with 17 bases left between them. CDR3 loop: CASLPGRVIYEQYF. In DNA form, the CDR3 reads TGTGCCAGCCTTCCGGGGCGGGTGATCTACGAGCAGTACTTC.

The chain has TRBV6-1 and TRBJ2-6, with 9 bases that match TRBD1. The germline gives CDR1 MNHNS, CDR2 SASEGT. This CDR3 spans 17 amino acids. Trimming at V came to 4 bases and at J to 1 base, leaving 5 bases not matched to a gene. CDR3 in amino acids: CASSAGQGQSGANVLTF. DNA for the CDR3: TGTGCCAGCAGTGCAGGACAGGGGCAATCTGGGGCCAACGTCCTGACTTTC.

V usage is TRBV14 and J usage is TRBJ1-1; tentative D call: TRBD1 (5 bases). CDR1 SGHDN and CDR2 FVKESK come from the germline V gene. V lost 3 bases to trimming and J lost 0 bases, with 17 bases between them. The CDR3 length is 17 residues. The DNA for the CDR3 is TGTGCCAGCAGCCACGACCAACGACAGAACATGAACACTGAAGCTTTCTTT. It is translated as CASSHDQRQNMNTEAFF.

This clonotype came up once. V and J are TRBV15 and TRBJ1-1; 7 bases fit TRBD1. CDR1 is LNHNV and CDR2 is YYDKDF in the germline V gene (reference sequence). The CDR3 totals 18 residues. V lost 0 bases to trimming and J lost 1 base; unmatched junction nucleotides: 11. CDR3 nucleotides: TGTGCCACCAGCAGAGATCCAGGGAGGGGGCCAGCGAACACTGAAGCTTTCTTT. Translating gives CATSRDPGRGPANTEAFF.

This chain joins TRBV7-2 and TRBJ1-1; no clear D. This CDR3 is built from 14 residues. Germline V gives CDR1 SGHTA, CDR2 FQGNSA. Trimming stripped 2 bases from V and 4 bases from J, with 11 bases between. The chain's CDR3 is CASSLRRSGTEAFF. CDR3 sequence (DNA): TGTGCCAGCAGCTTAAGAAGGTCTGGCACTGAAGCTTTCTTT.

The chain recombines TRBV29-1 with TRBJ2-1; unclear D gene. There are 11 residues in the CDR3. Trimming shortened V by 4 bases and J by 7 bases, and 8 bases separated the two germline ends. CDR1 and CDR2 (germline): SQVTM, ANQGSEA. The CDR3 bases are TGCAGCGTTGGGCGGCTAAATGAGCAGTTCTTC. It is translated as CSVGRLNEQFF.

The rearrangement joins TRBV25-1 to TRBJ2-5, with 7 bases matching TRBD1. The V gene end was trimmed by 4 bases and the J gene end by 4 bases; junction bases not matched to a gene: 6. CDR1 MGHDK and CDR2 SYGVNS come from the germline V gene. The CDR3 runs to 14 residues. This CDR3 is CASSGRQGAETQYF. The CDR3 nucleotides are TGTGCCAGCAGTGGACGACAGGGTGCAGAGACCCAGTACTTC.

The J gene is TRBJ1-2, the V gene TRBV4-3; 7 bases are shared with TRBD1. The CDR3 sequence is 13 residues long. V lost 1 base, J lost 6 bases, and 2 bases stayed unmatched. Looked up from germline, CDR1 is LGHNA and CDR2 is YSLEER. For the CDR3, the DNA is TGCGCCAGCAGCCAAGGACAGGGCAATGGCTACACCTTC. It translates to CASSQGQGNGYTF.

This chain links TRBV12-3 or TRBV12-4 with TRBJ1-2; D perhaps matches TRBD1 (6 bases). The CDR3 sequence is 11 residues long. The V gene lost 6 bases and the J gene lost 5 bases, with 7 bases spanning the gap. The CDR3 DNA reads TGTGCCAGCAGCACAGGGTATGGCTACACCTTC. Protein sequence: CASSTGYGYTF.

This rearrangement joins TRBV7-2 to TRBJ1-2, with TRBD1 matching over 7 bases. The germline V gene has CDR1 SGHTA and CDR2 FQGNSA. The trim removed 0 bases at V and 4 bases at J, leaving 2 bases unmatched. The CDR3 contains 14 residues. This CDR3 reads CASSLARGSYGYTF. The CDR3 DNA sequence: TGTGCCAGCAGCTTAGCCAGGGGGTCCTATGGCTACACCTTC.

The chain links TRBV7-2 to TRBJ2-7; D might be TRBD1 (6 bases). Germline CDR1 is SGHTA and CDR2 is FQGNSA. The CDR3 is made up of 17 amino acids. The V end was cut by 3 bases, the J end by 0 bases, with 18 bases between. The CDR3 reads CASSFLQTGPFSYEQYF. CDR3 nucleotides: TGTGCCAGCAGCTTCCTCCAGACAGGCCCATTCTCCTACGAGCAGTACTTC.

This chain joins TRBV2 and TRBJ1-1, with D possibly TRBD1 on 5 matching bases. Germline CDR1 SNHLY, CDR2 FYNNEI. V was trimmed by 4 bases and J by 6 bases, leaving 12 bases between them. This CDR3 has 13 amino acids. Written as DNA, the CDR3 is TGTGCCAGCAGTGTGATGGGGGACGCTGAAGCTTTCTTT. Residues: CASSVMGDAEAFF.

This sequence joins TRBV12-3 or TRBV12-4 and TRBJ1-3; D uncertain. The V and J ends lost 4 bases and 2 bases respectively, with 6 bases between them. The CDR3 loop spans 13 amino acids. CDR3 amino acids: CASSSNAGNTIYF. CDR3 DNA sequence: TGTGCCAGCAGTTCCAACGCTGGAAACACCATATATTTT.

This clonotype was seen only once. V usage is TRBV12-3 or TRBV12-4 and J usage is TRBJ1-2, with D unresolved. With 6 bases removed from V and 4 bases from J, the gap between germline ends came to 18 bases. This CDR3 has 15 residues. CDR3 nucleotide sequence: TGTGCCAGCAGCCGTAACAGAGCCTACCCCTATGGCTACACCTTC. Protein product: CASSRNRAYPYGYTF.

The CDR3 region is CASGLETQYF. CDR3 nucleotides: TGTGCCAGCGGGTTGGAGACCCAGTACTTC. This chain connects TRBV6-5 to TRBJ2-5; D ambiguous. The CDR3 loop spans 10 amino acids. Germline-derived CDR1 and CDR2 are MNHEY and SVGAGI. The ends were cut back, 8 bases at V and 5 bases at J, with 6 bases in the middle.

The chain joins TRBV5-1 to TRBJ1-6; D might be TRBD1 (5 bases). Germline CDR1 reads SGHRS; CDR2 reads YFSETQ. The V end was cut by 1 base, the J end by 10 bases, with 15 bases between. The CDR3 is made up of 15 amino acids. CDR3 bases: TGCGCCAGCAGCTTGCCCGGGGCGGGGTACTCACCCCTCCACTTT. Translating it yields CASSLPGAGYSPLHF.

In this sample, this clonotype turned up once. This chain joins TRBV15 and TRBJ2-1; 10 bases agree with TRBD2. V lost 0 bases to trimming and J lost 1 base; unmatched junction nucleotides: 12. This CDR3 comprises 20 residues. Germline V gene lookup returns CDR1 LNHNV and CDR2 YYDKDF (reference sequence). CDR3 loop: CATSRDTSGKNAGSYNEQFF. CDR3 DNA: TGTGCCACCAGCAGAGACACTAGCGGGAAGAATGCTGGGTCCTACAATGAGCAGTTCTTC. Variable domain in full (rest from reference TRBV15 and TRBJ2-1): DAMVIQNPRYQVTQFGKPVTLSCSQTLNHNVMYWYQQKSSQAPKLLFHYYDKDFNNEADTPDNFQSRRPNTSFCFLDIRSPGLGDTAMYLCATSRDTSGKNAGSYNEQFFGPGTRLTVL.

V usage is TRBV14 and J usage is TRBJ2-7, with a possible D match to TRBD2 (5 bases). There are 15 residues in the CDR3. The germline gives CDR1 SGHDN, CDR2 FVKESK. V lost 0 bases to trimming and J lost 3 bases, with 12 bases between them. The CDR3 region is CASSQEQRLIYEQYF. CDR3 nucleotides: TGTGCCAGCAGCCAAGAGCAGCGGCTAATCTACGAGCAGTACTTC.

This chain connects TRBV20-1 to TRBJ1-5; 9 nucleotides align to TRBD1. The CDR3 is 14 residues long. Losses at the gene ends were 4 bases for V and 7 bases for J; bases not matched to a gene: 8. CDR1 is DFQATT, CDR2 SNEGSKA, per germline (reference sequence). CDR3 sequence: CSATTGQGGQPQHF. The CDR3 DNA is TGCAGTGCTACCACGGGACAGGGCGGCCAGCCCCAGCATTTT.